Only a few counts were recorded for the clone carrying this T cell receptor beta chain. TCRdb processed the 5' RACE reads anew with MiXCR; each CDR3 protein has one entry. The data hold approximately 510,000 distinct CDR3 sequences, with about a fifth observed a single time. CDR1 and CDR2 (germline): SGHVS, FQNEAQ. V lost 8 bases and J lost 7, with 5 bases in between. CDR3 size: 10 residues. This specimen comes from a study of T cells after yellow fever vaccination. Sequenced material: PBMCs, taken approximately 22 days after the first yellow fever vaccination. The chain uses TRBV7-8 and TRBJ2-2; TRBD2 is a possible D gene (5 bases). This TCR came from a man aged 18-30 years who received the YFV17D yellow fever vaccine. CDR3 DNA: TGTGCCAGCGAGGGCGGGGAGCTGTTTTTT. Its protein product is CASEGGELFF.